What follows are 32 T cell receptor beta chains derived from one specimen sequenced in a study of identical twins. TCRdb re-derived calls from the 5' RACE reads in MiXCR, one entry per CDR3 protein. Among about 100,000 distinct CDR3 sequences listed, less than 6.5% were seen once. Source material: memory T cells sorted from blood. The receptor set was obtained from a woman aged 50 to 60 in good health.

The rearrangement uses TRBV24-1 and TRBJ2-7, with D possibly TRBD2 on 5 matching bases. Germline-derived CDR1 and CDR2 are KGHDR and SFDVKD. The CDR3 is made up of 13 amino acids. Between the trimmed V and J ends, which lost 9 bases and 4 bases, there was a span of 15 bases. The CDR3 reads CATWPRGRYEQYV. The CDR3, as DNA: TGTGCCACCTGGCCCCGAGGGAGATACGAGCAGTACGTC.

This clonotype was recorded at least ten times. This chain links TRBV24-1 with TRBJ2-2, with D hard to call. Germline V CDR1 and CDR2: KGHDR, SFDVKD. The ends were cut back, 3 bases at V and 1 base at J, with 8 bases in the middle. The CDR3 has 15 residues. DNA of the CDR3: TGTGCCACCAGTGATCAGAGACAGAACACCGGGGAGCTGTTTTTT. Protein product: CATSDQRQNTGELFF.

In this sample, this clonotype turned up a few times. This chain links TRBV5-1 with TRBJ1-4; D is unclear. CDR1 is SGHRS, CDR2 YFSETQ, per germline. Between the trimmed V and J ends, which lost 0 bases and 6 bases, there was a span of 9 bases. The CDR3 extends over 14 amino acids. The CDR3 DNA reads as TGCGCCAGCAGCTTGGGAGGCCTCGATGAAAAACTGTTTTTT. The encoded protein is CASSLGGLDEKLFF. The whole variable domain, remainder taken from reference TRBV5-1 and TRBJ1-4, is KAGVTQTPRYLIKTRGQQVTLSCSPISGHRSVSWYQQTPGQGLQFLFEYFSETQRNKGNFPGRFSGRQFSNSRSEMNVSTLELGDSALYLCASSLGGLDEKLFFGSGTQLSVL.

The DNA for the CDR3 is TGTGCCTGGAGTGTCGGGCACTCCACAGATACGCAGTATTTT. This encodes CAWSVGHSTDTQYF. The V gene is TRBV30, the J gene TRBJ2-3; D remains ambiguous. CDR1 is GTSNPN and CDR2 is SVGIG in the germline V gene (reference sequence). Trimming cost V 0 bases and J 2 bases, with 9 bases left between them. The CDR3 covers 14 residues.

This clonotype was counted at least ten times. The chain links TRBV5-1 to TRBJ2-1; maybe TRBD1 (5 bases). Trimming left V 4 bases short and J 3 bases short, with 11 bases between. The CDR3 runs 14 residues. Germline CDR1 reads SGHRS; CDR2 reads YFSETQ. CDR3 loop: CASSVGDSYNEQFF. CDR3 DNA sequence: TGCGCCAGCAGCGTTGGCGACAGCTACAATGAGCAGTTCTTC.

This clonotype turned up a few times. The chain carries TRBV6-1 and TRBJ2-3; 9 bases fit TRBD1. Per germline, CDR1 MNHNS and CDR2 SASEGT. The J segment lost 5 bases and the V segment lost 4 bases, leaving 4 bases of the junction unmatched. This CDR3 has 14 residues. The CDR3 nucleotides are TGTGCCAGCAGTGCGACAGGGGGTGTAGATACGCAGTATTTT. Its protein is CASSATGGVDTQYF.

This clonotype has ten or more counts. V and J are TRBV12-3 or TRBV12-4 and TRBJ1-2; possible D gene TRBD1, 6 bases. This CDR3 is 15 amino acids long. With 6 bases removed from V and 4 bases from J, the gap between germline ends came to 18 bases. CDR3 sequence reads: CASSPGGDQLYGYTF. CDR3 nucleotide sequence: TGTGCCAGCAGCCCCGGGGGCGACCAACTCTATGGCTACACCTTC.

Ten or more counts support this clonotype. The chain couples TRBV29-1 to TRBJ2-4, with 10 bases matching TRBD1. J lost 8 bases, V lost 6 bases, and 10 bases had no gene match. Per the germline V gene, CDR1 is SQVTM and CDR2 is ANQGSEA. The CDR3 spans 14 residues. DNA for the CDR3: TGCAGCGTATCAACTGGGACAGGGGTGGACATTCAGTACTTC. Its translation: CSVSTGTGVDIQYF.

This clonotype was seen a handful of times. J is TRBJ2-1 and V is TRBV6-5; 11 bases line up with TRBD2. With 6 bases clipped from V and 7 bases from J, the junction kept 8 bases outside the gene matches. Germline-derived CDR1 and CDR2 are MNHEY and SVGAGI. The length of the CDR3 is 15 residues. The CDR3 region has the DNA TGTGCCAGCAGCCACACTAGCGGGAGAAAAAATGAGCAGTTCTTC. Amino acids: CASSHTSGRKNEQFF.

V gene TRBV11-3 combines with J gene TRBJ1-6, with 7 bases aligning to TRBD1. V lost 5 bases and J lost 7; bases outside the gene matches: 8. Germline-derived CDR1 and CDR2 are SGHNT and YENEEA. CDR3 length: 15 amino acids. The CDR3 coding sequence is TGTGCCAGCAGCACCCGGGACAGAGGGAATTCACCCCTCCACTTT. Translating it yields CASSTRDRGNSPLHF.

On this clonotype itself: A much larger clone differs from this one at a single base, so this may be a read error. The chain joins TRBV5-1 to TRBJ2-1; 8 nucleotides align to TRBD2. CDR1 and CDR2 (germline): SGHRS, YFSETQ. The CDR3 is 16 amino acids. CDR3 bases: TGCGCCAGCAGCTTGATTGGCGGGAGGAACTACAATGAGAAGTTCTTC. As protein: CASSLIGGRNYNEKFF.

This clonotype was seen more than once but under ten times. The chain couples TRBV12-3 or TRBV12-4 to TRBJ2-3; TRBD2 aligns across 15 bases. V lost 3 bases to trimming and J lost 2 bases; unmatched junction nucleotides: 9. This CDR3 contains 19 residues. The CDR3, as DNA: TGTGCCAGCAGTTTCGGACTAGCGGGAGGGGGCCCTAACACAGATACGCAGTATTTT. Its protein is CASSFGLAGGGPNTDTQYF.

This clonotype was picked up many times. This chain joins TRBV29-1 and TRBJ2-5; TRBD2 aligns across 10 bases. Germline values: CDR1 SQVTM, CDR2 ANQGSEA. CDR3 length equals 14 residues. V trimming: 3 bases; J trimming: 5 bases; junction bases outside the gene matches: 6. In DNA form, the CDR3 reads TGCAGCGTTGACTCTAGCGGGAGAGGGGAGACCCAGTACTTC. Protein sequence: CSVDSSGRGETQYF.

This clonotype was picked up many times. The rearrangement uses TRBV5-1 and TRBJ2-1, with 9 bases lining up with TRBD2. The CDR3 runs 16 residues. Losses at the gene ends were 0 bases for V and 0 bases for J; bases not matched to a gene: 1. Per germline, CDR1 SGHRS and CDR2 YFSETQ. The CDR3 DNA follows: TGCGCCAGCAGCTTGGGACTAGCGGCCTCCTACAATGAGCAGTTCTTC. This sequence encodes CASSLGLAASYNEQFF.

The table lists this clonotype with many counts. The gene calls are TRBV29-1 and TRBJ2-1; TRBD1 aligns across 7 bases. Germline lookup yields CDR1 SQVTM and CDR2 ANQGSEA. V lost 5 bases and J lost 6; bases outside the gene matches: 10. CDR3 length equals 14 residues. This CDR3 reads CSVKPRDRLNEQFF. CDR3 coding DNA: TGCAGCGTTAAGCCAAGGGACAGACTCAATGAGCAGTTCTTC.

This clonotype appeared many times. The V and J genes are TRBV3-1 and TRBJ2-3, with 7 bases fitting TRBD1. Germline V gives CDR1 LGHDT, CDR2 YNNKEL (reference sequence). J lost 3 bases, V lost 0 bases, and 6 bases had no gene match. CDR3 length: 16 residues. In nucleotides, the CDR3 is TGTGCCAGCAGCCAAGATCTGAAGGGGGCAACAGATACGCAGTATTTT. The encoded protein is CASSQDLKGATDTQYF.

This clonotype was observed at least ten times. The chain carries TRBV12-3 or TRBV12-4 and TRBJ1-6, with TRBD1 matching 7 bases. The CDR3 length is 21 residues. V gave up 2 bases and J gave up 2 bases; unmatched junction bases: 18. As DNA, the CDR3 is TGTGCCAGCAGTTTATACTCACTAACAGGGGCATCATATCCCTATAATTCACCCCTCCACTTT. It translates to CASSLYSLTGASYPYNSPLHF.

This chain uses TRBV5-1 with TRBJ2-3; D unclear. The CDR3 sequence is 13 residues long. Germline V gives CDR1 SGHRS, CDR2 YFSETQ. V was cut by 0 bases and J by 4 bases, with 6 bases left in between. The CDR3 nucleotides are TGCGCCAGCAGCTTGGTTGCGGCAGATACGCAGTATTTT. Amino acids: CASSLVAADTQYF. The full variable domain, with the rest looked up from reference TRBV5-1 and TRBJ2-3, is KAGVTQTPRYLIKTRGQQVTLSCSPISGHRSVSWYQQTPGQGLQFLFEYFSETQRNKGNFPGRFSGRQFSNSRSEMNVSTLELGDSALYLCASSLVAADTQYFGPGTRLTVL.

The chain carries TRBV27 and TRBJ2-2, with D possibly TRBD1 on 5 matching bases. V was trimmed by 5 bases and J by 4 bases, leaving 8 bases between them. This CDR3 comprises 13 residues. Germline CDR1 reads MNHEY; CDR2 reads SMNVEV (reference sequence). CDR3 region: CASSVQGTGELFF. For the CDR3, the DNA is TGTGCCAGCAGTGTTCAGGGCACCGGGGAGCTGTTTTTT.

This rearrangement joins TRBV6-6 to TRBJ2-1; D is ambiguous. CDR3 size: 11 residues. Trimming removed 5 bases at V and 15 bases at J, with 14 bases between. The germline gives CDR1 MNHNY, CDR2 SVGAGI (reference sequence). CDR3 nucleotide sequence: TGTGCCAGCAGTGAGACCCAAGGAGTGTTCTTC. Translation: CASSETQGVFF.

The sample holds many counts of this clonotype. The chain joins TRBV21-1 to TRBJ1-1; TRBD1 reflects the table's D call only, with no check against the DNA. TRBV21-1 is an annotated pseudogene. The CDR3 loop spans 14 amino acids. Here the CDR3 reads CARGTGGLSTEAFF. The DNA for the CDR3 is TGTGCCAGGGGGACAGGGGGCTTGAGCACTGAAGCTTTCTTT.

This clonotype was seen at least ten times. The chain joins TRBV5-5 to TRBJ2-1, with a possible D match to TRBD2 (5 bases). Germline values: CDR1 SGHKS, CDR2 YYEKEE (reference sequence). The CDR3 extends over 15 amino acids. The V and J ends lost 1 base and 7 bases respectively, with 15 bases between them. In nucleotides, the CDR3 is TGTGCCAGCAGCTTGAGAGTAGGGCGAGGGAATGAGCAGTTCTTC. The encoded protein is CASSLRVGRGNEQFF.

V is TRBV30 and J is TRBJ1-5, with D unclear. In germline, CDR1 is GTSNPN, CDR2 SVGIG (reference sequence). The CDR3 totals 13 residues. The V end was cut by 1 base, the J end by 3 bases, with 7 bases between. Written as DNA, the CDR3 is TGTGCCTGGAGTGGGGTCGACAATCAGCCCCAGCATTTT. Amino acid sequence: CAWSGVDNQPQHF.

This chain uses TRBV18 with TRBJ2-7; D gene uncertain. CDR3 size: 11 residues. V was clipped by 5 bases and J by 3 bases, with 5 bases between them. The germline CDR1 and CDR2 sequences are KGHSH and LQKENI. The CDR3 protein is CASSENYEQYF. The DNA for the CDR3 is TGTGCCAGCTCAGAAAACTACGAGCAGTACTTC. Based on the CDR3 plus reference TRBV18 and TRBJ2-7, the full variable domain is NAGVMQNPRHLVRRRGQEARLRCSPMKGHSHVYWYRQLPEEGLKFMVYLQKENIIDESGMPKERFSAEFPKEGPSILRIQQVVRGDSAAYFCASSENYEQYFGPGTRLTVT.

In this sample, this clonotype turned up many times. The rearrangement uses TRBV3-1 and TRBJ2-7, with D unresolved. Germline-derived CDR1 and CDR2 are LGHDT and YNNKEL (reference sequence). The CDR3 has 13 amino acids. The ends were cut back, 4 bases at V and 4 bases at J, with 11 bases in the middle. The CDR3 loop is CASSRGTQYEQYF. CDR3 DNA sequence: TGTGCCAGCAGCCGCGGTACGCAGTACGAGCAGTACTTC.

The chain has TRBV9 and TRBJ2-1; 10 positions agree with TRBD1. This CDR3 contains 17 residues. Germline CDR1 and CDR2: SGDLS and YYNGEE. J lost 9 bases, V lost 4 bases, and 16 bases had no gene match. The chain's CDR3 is CASSLSTRTGGGFEQFF. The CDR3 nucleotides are TGTGCCAGCAGCCTATCAACCCGGACAGGGGGAGGATTTGAGCAGTTCTTC.

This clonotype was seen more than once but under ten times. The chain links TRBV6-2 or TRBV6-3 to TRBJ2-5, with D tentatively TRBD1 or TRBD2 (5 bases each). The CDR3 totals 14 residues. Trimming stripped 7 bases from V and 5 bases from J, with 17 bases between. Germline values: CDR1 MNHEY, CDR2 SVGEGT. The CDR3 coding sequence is TGTGCCAGCACCAGGGCCGAGGGTACGGAGACCCAGTACTTC. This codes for CASTRAEGTETQYF.

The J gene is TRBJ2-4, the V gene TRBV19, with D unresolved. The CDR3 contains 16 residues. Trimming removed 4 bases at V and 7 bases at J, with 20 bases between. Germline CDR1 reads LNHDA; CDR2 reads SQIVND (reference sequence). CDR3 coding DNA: TGTGCCAGTAGTACCCTTGCCGGGCCCCCCTGGAACATTCAGTACTTC. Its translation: CASSTLAGPPWNIQYF.

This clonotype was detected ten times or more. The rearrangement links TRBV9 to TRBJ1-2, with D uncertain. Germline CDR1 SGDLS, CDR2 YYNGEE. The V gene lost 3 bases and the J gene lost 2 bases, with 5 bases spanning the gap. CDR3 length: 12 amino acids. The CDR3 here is CASSETNYGYTF. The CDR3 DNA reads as TGTGCCAGCAGCGAAACGAACTATGGCTACACCTTC. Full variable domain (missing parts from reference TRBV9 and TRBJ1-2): DSGVTQTPKHLITATGQRVTLRCSPRSGDLSVYWYQQSLDQGLQFLIQYYNGEERAKGNILERFSAQQFPDLHSELNLSSLELGDSALYFCASSETNYGYTFGSGTRLTVV.

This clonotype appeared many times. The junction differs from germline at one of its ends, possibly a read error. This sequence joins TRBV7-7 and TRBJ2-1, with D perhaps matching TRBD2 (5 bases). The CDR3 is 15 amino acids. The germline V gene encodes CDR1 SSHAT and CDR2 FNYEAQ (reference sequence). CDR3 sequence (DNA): TGTGCTAGCAGCCCGGCCCGGGGTACCTACAATGAGCAGTTCTTC. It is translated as CASSPARGTYNEQFF. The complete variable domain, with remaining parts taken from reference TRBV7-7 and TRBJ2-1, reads GAGVSQSPRYKVTKRGQDVTLRCDPISSHATLYWYQQALGQGPEFLTYFNYEAQPDKSGLPSDRFSAERPEGSISTLTIQRTEQRDSAMYRCASSPARGTYNEQFFGPGTRLTVL.

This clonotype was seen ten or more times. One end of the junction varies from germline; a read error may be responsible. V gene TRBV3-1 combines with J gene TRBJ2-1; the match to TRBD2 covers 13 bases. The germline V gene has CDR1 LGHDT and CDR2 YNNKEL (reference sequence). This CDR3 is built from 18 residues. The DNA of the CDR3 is TGTGCCAGCAGCCAAGACCCTCCGACTAGCGGGAGGATAAATGAGCAGCTCTTC. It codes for CASSQDPPTSGRINEQLF.

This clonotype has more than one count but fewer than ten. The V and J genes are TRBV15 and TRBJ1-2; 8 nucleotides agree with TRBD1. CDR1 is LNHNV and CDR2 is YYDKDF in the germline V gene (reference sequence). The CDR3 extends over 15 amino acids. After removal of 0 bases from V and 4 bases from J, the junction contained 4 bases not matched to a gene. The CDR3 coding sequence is TGTGCCACCAGCAGAGAGCCGGGACAGGTCTATGGCTACACCTTC. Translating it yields CATSREPGQVYGYTF.